Below are 16 T cell receptor beta chains sequenced from a single sample in a study of cytomegalovirus exposure and HLA in healthy donors. PCR employed 60 Vbeta and 13 Jbeta primers. Generated by immunoSEQ multiplex PCR, the TCRdb table keeps only in-frame clones and is missing some. The repertoire holds around 150,000 clones, with about four fifths as singletons. The sample comprised PBMCs. These receptors were taken from a man aged 30-40 years in good health and CMV-seronegative.

The chain is built from TRBV10-1 and TRBJ1-6; 8 bases are a match to TRBD1. The CDR3 loop spans 21 amino acids. CDR1 is WNHNN, CDR2 SYGVQD, per germline (reference sequence). The V segment lost 2 bases and the J segment 3 bases; nucleotides outside the gene matches: 18. The CDR3 DNA follows: TGCGCCAGCAGTGAGAGGACACGGTACACGGGACAGGTTAACTATAATTCACCCCTCCACTTT. Protein product: CASSERTRYTGQVNYNSPLHF.

This clone was counted a single time. J is TRBJ2-5 and V is TRBV7-3; weak D call: TRBD1 (5 bases). Trimming stripped 2 bases from V and 2 bases from J, with 9 bases between. The CDR3 is 14 amino acids. Per germline, CDR1 SGHTA and CDR2 FQGTGA. The CDR3 region is CASSLGAGQETQYF. CDR3 nucleotides: TGTGCCAGCAGCTTAGGGGCAGGACAAGAGACCCAGTACTTC.

V and J are TRBV2 and TRBJ1-5, with unresolved D. Germline V gene data show CDR1 as SNHLY and CDR2 as FYNNEI. The CDR3 has 15 amino acids. The ends were cut back, 6 bases at V and 5 bases at J, with 17 bases in the middle. The CDR3, as DNA: TGTGCCAGCAGGACGCAGGATTCCTCATATCAGCCCCAGCATTTT. As protein: CASRTQDSSYQPQHF. Looking up the rest from reference TRBV2 and TRBJ1-5 gives the full variable domain: EPEVTQTPSHQVTQMGQEVILRCVPISNHLYFYWYRQILGQKVEFLVSFYNNEISEKSEIFDDQFSVERPDGSNFTLKIRSTKLEDSAMYFCASRTQDSSYQPQHFGDGTRLSIL.

This clone has just a few counts. The chain employs TRBV28 and TRBJ1-1; 7 bases map to TRBD1. The CDR3 is 14 residues long. Germline trimming cut 4 bases from V and 2 bases from J; bases unmatched to any gene: 4. Germline V gene lookup returns CDR1 MDHEN and CDR2 SYDVKM. The CDR3 reads CASSSGQPNTEAFF. The DNA for the CDR3 is TGTGCCAGCAGTTCGGGACAGCCAAACACTGAAGCTTTCTTT.

The gene calls are TRBV29-1 and TRBJ2-5; 16 bases line up with TRBD2. The CDR3 covers 16 residues. Germline CDR1 is SQVTM and CDR2 is ANQGSEA. The V gene end was trimmed by 3 bases and the J gene end by 5 bases; junction bases not matched to a gene: 6. CDR3: CSVDTSGLAGGETQYF. The CDR3 DNA is TGCAGCGTTGACACCTCGGGACTAGCGGGGGGGGAGACCCAGTACTTC.

This chain joins TRBV4-1 and TRBJ1-5; the D gene is possibly TRBD1 (5 bases). Germline assignment: CDR1 MGHRA and CDR2 YSYEKL. CDR3 length: 15 residues. The V end was cut by 2 bases, the J end by 6 bases, with 14 bases between. For the CDR3, the DNA is TGCGCCAGCAGCCAATCGGGGGGAAGTGGTCAGCCCCAGCATTTT. This encodes CASSQSGGSGQPQHF.

Only a few counts were recorded for this clone. This chain joins TRBV4-1 and TRBJ1-5; 11 bases map to TRBD1. Unmatched junction bases numbered 9, after V lost 4 bases and J lost 7 bases. The CDR3 has 16 residues. The germline V gene encodes CDR1 MGHRA and CDR2 YSYEKL. The CDR3 loop is CASSRGQGAIGQPQHF. CDR3 DNA sequence: TGCGCCAGCAGCCGAGGACAGGGGGCAATTGGACAGCCCCAGCATTTT.

The chain uses TRBV7-9 and TRBJ2-5; maybe TRBD1 (6 bases). The DNA end is more similar to TRBJ2-7, so the J call may be wrong. The length of the CDR3 is 13 residues. The germline CDR1 and CDR2 sequences are SEHNR and FQNEAQ (reference sequence). The chain's CDR3 is CASSGGFSYEQYF. The CDR3 DNA reads TGTGCCAGCAGCGGGGGCTTCTCCTACGAGCAGTACTTC.

The CDR3 nucleotides read TGTGCCAGCAGTACCGGACAGGGGAGTTCAGATACGCAGTATTTT. Its protein product is CASSTGQGSSDTQYF. The rearrangement links TRBV28 to TRBJ2-3; 9 nucleotides align to TRBD1. The CDR3 has 15 amino acids. V lost 5 bases, J lost 4 bases, and 7 bases stayed unmatched. CDR1 and CDR2 from the germline V gene are MDHEN and SYDVKM.

The chain carries TRBV6-1 and TRBJ2-7; 10 positions match TRBD1. The CDR3 consists of 17 residues. Germline CDR1 reads MNHNS; CDR2 reads SASEGT. Losses at the gene ends were 4 bases for V and 4 bases for J; bases not matched to a gene: 13. The CDR3 region is CASSVSPSGTGVYEQYF. The CDR3 DNA follows: TGTGCCAGCAGTGTTTCCCCATCCGGGACAGGGGTGTACGAGCAGTACTTC.

This rearrangement joins TRBV7-3 to TRBJ2-5; D may be TRBD2 (6 bases). CDR3 size: 15 residues. Germline CDR1 reads SGHTA; CDR2 reads FQGTGA. V lost 2 bases to trimming and J lost 5 bases, with 15 bases between them. The CDR3 DNA is TGTGCCAGCAGCTTATGGGGGGAAATAGGGGAGACCCAGTACTTC. The encoded protein is CASSLWGEIGETQYF.

The chain links TRBV28 to TRBJ2-3, with TRBD1 identical over 8 bases. With 3 bases clipped from V and 1 base from J, the junction kept 9 bases outside the gene matches. Germline CDR1 reads MDHEN; CDR2 reads SYDVKM. CDR3 length equals 17 residues. CDR3 loop: CASSFSETGARTDTQYF. CDR3 DNA: TGTGCCAGCAGTTTTTCCGAGACAGGGGCTCGCACAGATACGCAGTATTTT. Complete variable domain (other parts from reference TRBV28 and TRBJ2-3): DVKVTQSSRYLVKRTGEKVFLECVQDMDHENMFWYRQDPGLGLRLIYFSYDVKMKEKGDIPEGYSVSREKKERFSLILESASTNQTSMYLCASSFSETGARTDTQYFGPGTRLTVL.

This clone was detected once. V and J are TRBV5-1 and TRBJ1-1; the D gene is possibly TRBD1 (6 bases). Deletions cut 5 bases from V and 1 base from J, with 18 bases between. Per germline, CDR1 SGHRS and CDR2 YFSETQ. This CDR3 has 16 amino acids. The CDR3 loop is CASRAVGALRNTEAFF. The DNA for the CDR3 is TGCGCCAGCAGGGCGGTGGGGGCATTGAGGAACACTGAAGCTTTCTTT.

The chain couples TRBV28 to TRBJ2-5, with D perhaps TRBD2 (6 bases). The J call is doubtful: the DNA matches TRBJ2-7 better. Germline V gene data show CDR1 as MDHEN and CDR2 as SYDVKM. The CDR3 extends over 15 amino acids. In DNA form, the CDR3 reads TGTGCCAGCAGTCCAGGATCGACTAGAATCTACGAGCAGTACTTC. Its protein product is CASSPGSTRIYEQYF.

A single count supports this clone. The rearrangement joins TRBV11-3 to TRBJ2-3, with TRBD2 identical over 7 bases. CDR3 length: 15 amino acids. J was trimmed by 3 bases and V by 4 bases; bases with no gene match: 7. Germline V gene sequence: CDR1 SGHNT, CDR2 YENEEA. CDR3 coding DNA: TGTGCCAGCAGCTCCCCGGGGGGTGAAACAGATACGCAGTATTTT. Translating it yields CASSSPGGETDTQYF.

The chain has TRBV18 and TRBJ2-2; D is ambiguous. The CDR3 totals 16 residues. From germline, CDR1 is KGHSH and CDR2 LQKENI. Trimming pared 3 bases from V and 5 bases from J, leaving 16 bases between. CDR3 amino acids: CASSPRSGSRTGELFF. The CDR3 DNA is TGTGCCAGCTCACCTCGGTCAGGTTCGAGAACCGGGGAGCTGTTTTTT.